Listed below are T cell receptor beta chains from one sample, sequenced in a study of blood T cell repertoires in COVID-19. Generated by immunoSEQ multiplex PCR, the TCRdb table keeps only in-frame clones and is missing some. The sample holds about 350,000 clones; roughly 89% are singletons and the top ten take roughly 3.3%. The sequencing input was peripheral blood. The receptor set was obtained from a woman under 30 who had recovered from COVID-19. The CDR3 runs from the conserved cysteine through the conserved F or W. A D gene is named only where the DNA matches it firmly. Part of the rows lack a size; the others show once, few, many or a class for expanded clones.

TRBJ2-1,TRBD2,-,TRBV4-1,CASSPGTSPYNEQFF,TGCGCCAGCAGCCCCGGGACTAGCCCCTACAATGAGCAGTTCTTC
TRBJ1-2,TRBD1,-,TRBV6-5,CATWDRVNYGYTF,TGTGCCACCTGGGACAGGGTCAACTATGGCTACACCTTC
TRBJ1-6,-,-,TRBV7-8,CASSQTGLRANRNSPLHF,TGTGCCAGCAGCCAGACAGGTTTGAGGGCAAACAGGAATTCACCCCTCCACTTT
TRBJ1-5,-,-,TRBV28,CASREQGYGNQPQHF,TGTGCCAGCAGAGAACAGGGCTACGGCAATCAGCCCCAGCATTTT
TRBJ2-1,-,-,TRBV19,CASSIGQYGEQFF,TGTGCCAGTAGTATTGGGCAATATGGCGAGCAGTTCTTC
TRBJ1-6,-,-,TRBV5-1,CASSLRQENSPLHF,TGCGCCAGCAGCCTCCGACAGGAGAATTCACCCCTCCACTTT
TRBJ1-4,-,-,TRBV4-3,CASSQVTARNEKLFF,TGCGCCAGCAGCCAAGTTACAGCCCGTAATGAAAAACTGTTTTTT
TRBJ1-6,-,-,TRBV13,CASSSVNSPLHF,TGTGCCAGCAGCTCTGTGAATTCACCCCTCCACTTT
TRBJ2-1,-,-,TRBV5-4,CASSRDWLRNEQFF,TGTGCCAGCAGCAGGGACTGGCTACGCAATGAGCAGTTCTTC
TRBJ1-4,-,once,TRBV7-9,CASSLGEGDEKLFF,TGTGCCAGCAGCTTAGGGGAGGGTGATGAAAAACTGTTTTTT
TRBJ1-4,-,-,TRBV7-9,CASGPPTNEKLFF,TGTGCCAGCGGCCCTCCAACTAATGAAAAACTGTTTTTT
TRBJ2-2,TRBD1,-,TRBV6-1,CASSEVTGARANTGELFF,TGTGCCAGCAGTGAAGTTACAGGGGCGCGAGCGAACACCGGGGAGCTGTTTTTT
TRBJ1-6,-,-,TRBV4-3,CASSQAGALHF,TGCGCCAGCAGCCAAGCAGGGGCCCTCCACTTT
TRBJ1-5,-,many,TRBV19,CASHSGRGVTMKSSNQPQHF,TGTGCCAGCCATAGCGGGCGGGGGGTAACTATGAAAAGTAGCAATCAGCCCCAGCATTTT
TRBJ1-4,-,-,TRBV7-2,CASSPGQTNEKLFF,TGTGCCAGCAGCCCTGGACAAACAAATGAAAAACTGTTTTTT
TRBJ2-1,TRBD1,-,TRBV9,CASSDGQGTYNEQFF,TGTGCCAGCAGCGATGGACAGGGGACCTACAATGAGCAGTTCTTC
TRBJ2-5,-,-,TRBV3-1/TRBV3-2,CASSQRQLQETQYF,TGTGCCAGCAGCCAACGACAGCTACAAGAGACCCAGTACTTC
TRBJ2-3,-,-,TRBV3-1/TRBV3-2,CASSQGGGATDTQYF,TGTGCCAGCAGCCAAGGCGGAGGGGCCACAGATACGCAGTATTTT
TRBJ2-3,TRBD1,-,TRBV7-9,CASSMTGGDTQYF,TGTGCCAGCAGTATGACAGGGGGAGATACGCAGTATTTT
TRBJ1-2,-,-,TRBV11-2,CASSLDLGRGPYYGYTF,TGTGCCAGCAGCTTAGATCTGGGCAGGGGCCCATACTATGGCTACACCTTC
TRBJ1-2,-,-,TRBV7-9,CASSLASEFNYGYTF,TGTGCCAGCAGCTTAGCGTCGGAGTTTAACTATGGCTACACCTTC
TRBJ1-5,-,once,TRBV30,CAWSVSVSSNQPQHF,TGTGCCTGGAGTGTAAGCGTCAGCTCCAATCAGCCCCAGCATTTT
TRBJ2-5,TRBD1,-,TRBV5-5,CASSLIVDRGRKTQYF,TGTGCCAGCAGCTTGATCGTGGACAGGGGACGGAAGACCCAGTACTTC
TRBJ2-3,-,once,TRBV5-1,CASSLGRGTDTQYF,TGCGCCAGCAGCTTGGGTAGGGGGACAGATACGCAGTATTTT
TRBJ2-5,-,-,TRBV6-6,CASSNRAKETQYF,TGTGCCAGCAGTAACAGGGCCAAAGAGACCCAGTACTTC
TRBJ2-2,TRBD1,-,TRBV2,CASSEKGAHRGAVF,TGTGCCAGCAGTGAAAAGGGGGCGCACCGGGGAGCTGTTTTT
TRBJ1-2,-,-,TRBV4-1,CASSPTPTALVNYGYTF,TGCGCCAGCAGCCCCACCCCGACAGCCCTCGTCAACTATGGCTACACCTTC
TRBJ2-3,-,-,TRBV9,CASSVNQGDTQYF,TGTGCCAGCAGCGTCAATCAGGGGGATACGCAGTATTTT
TRBJ2-1,-,few,TRBV2,CASTPLQGGYNEQFF,TGTGCCAGCACACCTCTCCAGGGTGGCTACAATGAGCAGTTCTTC
TRBJ2-3,TRBD2,once,TRBV7-2,CASSLFSGMQYF,TGTGCCAGCAGCTTATTTAGCGGGATGCAGTATTTT
TRBJ1-2,TRBD1,few,TRBV5-4,CASSRGQGDDGYTF,TGTGCCAGCAGCAGGGGACAGGGAGACGATGGCTACACCTTC
TRBJ1-6,TRBD1,-,TRBV28,CASIRLGTVNSPLHF,TGTGCCAGCATTCGGTTGGGGACAGTTAATTCACCCCTCCACTTT
TRBJ2-1,-,-,TRBV5-6,CASSLYVGIFTYNEQFF,TGTGCCAGCAGCTTGTACGTCGGGATCTTCACCTACAATGAGCAGTTCTTC
TRBJ1-2,TRBD1,-,TRBV6-5,CASSYRGGGESYGYTF,TGTGCCAGCAGTTACCGAGGGGGCGGCGAGTCCTATGGCTACACCTTC
TRBJ2-2,TRBD1,-,TRBV27,CASREQTGGTGNTGELFF,TGTGCCAGCAGAGAACAGACAGGGGGCACGGGGAACACCGGGGAGCTGTTTTTT
TRBJ2-5,-,-,TRBV7-2,CASSLQGETQYF,TGTGCCAGCAGCTTACAGGGGGAGACCCAGTACTTC
TRBJ2-1,TRBD2,-,TRBV11-3,CASSMSGGSYNEQFF,TGTGCCAGCAGCATGAGCGGGGGCTCCTACAATGAGCAGTTCTTC
TRBJ1-1,TRBD1,-,TRBV18,CASSPLTGGIETEAFF,TGTGCCAGCTCACCCCTGACAGGGGGCATTGAAACTGAAGCTTTCTTT
TRBJ1-2,-,-,TRBV27,CASSHTGPEPSNYGYTF,TGTGCCAGCAGTCATACAGGGCCGGAACCTTCTAACTATGGCTACACCTTC
TRBJ2-2,TRBD1,-,TRBV5-1,CASSPDRPLNTGELFF,TGCGCCAGCAGCCCGGACAGGCCACTAAACACCGGGGAGCTGTTTTTT
TRBJ2-1,-,-,TRBV3-1/TRBV3-2,CASSQDTRAQFF,TGTGCCAGCAGCCAAGATACTCGAGCGCAGTTCTTC
TRBJ2-2,-,-,TRBV30,CAWSVLGTHTGELFF,TGTGCCTGGAGTGTACTTGGGACACACACCGGGGAGCTGTTTTTT
TRBJ2-3,TRBD2,-,TRBV9,CASTEGRERRDTDTQYF,TGTGCCAGCACCGAAGGGCGGGAGAGGAGGGACACAGATACGCAGTATTTT
TRBJ1-1,-,-,TRBV19,CASTDRNTEAFF,TGTGCCAGCACGGACAGGAACACTGAAGCTTTCTTT